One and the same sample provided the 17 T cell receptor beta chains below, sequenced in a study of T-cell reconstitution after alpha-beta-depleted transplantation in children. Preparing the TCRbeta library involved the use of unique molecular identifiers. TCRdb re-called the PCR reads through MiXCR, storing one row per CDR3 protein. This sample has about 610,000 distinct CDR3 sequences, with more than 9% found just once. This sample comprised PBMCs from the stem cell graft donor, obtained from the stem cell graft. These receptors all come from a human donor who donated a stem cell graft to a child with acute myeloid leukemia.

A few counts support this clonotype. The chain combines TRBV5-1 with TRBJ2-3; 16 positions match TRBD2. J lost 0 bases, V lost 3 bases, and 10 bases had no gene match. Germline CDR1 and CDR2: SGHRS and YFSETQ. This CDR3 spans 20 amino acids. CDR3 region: CASSSPGLAGGSSSTDTQYF. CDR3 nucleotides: TGCGCCAGCAGCTCGCCGGGACTAGCGGGAGGGTCGTCTAGCACAGATACGCAGTATTTT.

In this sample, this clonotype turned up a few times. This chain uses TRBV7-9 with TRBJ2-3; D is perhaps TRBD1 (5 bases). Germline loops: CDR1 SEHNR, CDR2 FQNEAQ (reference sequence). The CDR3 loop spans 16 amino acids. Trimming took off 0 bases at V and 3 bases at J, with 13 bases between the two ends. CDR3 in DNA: TGTGCCAGCAGCTTAGCCAGGGCCCTAAGAACAGATACGCAGTATTTT. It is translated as CASSLARALRTDTQYF.

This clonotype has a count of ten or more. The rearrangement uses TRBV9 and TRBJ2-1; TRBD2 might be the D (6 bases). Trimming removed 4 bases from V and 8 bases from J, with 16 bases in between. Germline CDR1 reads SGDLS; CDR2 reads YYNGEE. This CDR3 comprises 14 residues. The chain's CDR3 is CASSRGILSDEQFF. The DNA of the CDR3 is TGTGCCAGCAGCCGGGGGATTTTGAGCGATGAGCAGTTCTTC.

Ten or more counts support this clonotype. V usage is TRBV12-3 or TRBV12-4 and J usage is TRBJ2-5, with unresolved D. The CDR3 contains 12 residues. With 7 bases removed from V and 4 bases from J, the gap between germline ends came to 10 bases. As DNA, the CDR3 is TGTGCCAGCACTCGTTATCCAGAGACCCAGTACTTC. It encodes CASTRYPETQYF.

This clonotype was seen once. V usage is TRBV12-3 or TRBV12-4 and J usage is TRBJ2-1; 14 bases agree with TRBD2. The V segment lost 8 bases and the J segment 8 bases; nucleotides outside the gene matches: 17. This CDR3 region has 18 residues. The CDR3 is CASCLTWGLAGVLDEQFF. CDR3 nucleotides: TGTGCCAGCTGTCTCACCTGGGGACTAGCGGGAGTACTTGATGAGCAGTTCTTC.

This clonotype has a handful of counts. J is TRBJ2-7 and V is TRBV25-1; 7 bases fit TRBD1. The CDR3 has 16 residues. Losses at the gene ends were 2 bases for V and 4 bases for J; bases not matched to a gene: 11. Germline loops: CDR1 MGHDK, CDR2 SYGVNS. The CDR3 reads CASSEKRQGRSYEQYF. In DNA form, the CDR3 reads TGTGCCAGCAGTGAAAAGAGACAGGGACGGTCTTACGAGCAGTACTTC.

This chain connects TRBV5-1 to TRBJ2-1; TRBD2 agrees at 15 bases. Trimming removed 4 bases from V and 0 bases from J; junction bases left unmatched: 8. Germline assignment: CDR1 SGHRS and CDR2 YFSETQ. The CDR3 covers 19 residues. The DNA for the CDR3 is TGCGCCAGCAGCGTCTGGACTAGCGGGAGGGACAGCTCCTACAATGAGCAGTTCTTC. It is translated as CASSVWTSGRDSSYNEQFF.

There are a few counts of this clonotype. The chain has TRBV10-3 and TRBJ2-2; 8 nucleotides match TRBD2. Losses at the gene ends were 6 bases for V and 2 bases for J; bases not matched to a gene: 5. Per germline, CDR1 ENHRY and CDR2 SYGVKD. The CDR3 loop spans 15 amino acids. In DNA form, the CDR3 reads TGTGCCATCAGAACAGGACTAGCCAACACCGGGGAGCTGTTTTTT. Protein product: CAIRTGLANTGELFF.

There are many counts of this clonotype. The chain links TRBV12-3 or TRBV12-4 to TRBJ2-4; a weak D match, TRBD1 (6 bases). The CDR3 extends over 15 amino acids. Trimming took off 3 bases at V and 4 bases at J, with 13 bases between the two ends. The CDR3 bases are TGTGCCAGCAGTTTTATACCAGGGGCAAAAAACATTCAGTACTTC. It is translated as CASSFIPGAKNIQYF.

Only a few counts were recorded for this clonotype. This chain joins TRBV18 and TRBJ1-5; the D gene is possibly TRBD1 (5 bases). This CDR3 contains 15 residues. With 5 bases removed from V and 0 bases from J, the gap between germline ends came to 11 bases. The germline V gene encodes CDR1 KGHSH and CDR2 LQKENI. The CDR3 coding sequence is TGTGCCAGCTCATCCCGACAGAATAGCAATCAGCCCCAGCATTTT. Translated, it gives CASSSRQNSNQPQHF.

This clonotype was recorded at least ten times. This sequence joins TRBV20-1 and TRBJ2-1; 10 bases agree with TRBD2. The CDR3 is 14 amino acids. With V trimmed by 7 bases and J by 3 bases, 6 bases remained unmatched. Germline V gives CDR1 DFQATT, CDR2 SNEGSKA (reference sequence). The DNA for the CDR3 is TGCAGTGTTACTAGCGGGGACGACTACAATGAGCAGTTCTTC. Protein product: CSVTSGDDYNEQFF.

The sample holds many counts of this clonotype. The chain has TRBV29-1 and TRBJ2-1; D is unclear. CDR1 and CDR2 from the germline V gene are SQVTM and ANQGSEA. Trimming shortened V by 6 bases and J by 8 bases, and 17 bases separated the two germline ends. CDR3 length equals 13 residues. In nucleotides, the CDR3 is TGCAGCGTCCACGATGGTAGTCACGATGAGCAGTTCTTC. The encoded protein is CSVHDGSHDEQFF.

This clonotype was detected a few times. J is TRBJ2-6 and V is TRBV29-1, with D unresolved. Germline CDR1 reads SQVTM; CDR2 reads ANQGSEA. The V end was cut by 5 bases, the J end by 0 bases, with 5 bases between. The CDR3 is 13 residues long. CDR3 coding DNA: TGCAGCGTTACGCACTCTGGGGCCAACGTCCTGACTTTC. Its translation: CSVTHSGANVLTF.

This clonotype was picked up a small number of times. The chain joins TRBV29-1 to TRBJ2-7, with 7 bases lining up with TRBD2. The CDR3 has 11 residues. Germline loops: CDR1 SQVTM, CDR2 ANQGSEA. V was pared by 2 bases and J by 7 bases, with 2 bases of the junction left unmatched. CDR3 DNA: TGCAGCGTTGAACGGGGAGGGGAGCAGTACTTC. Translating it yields CSVERGGEQYF.

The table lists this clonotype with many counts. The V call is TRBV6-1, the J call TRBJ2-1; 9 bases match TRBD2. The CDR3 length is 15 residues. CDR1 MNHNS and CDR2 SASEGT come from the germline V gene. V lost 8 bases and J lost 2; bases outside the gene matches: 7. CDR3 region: CASLAVAGAYNEQFF. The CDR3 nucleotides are TGTGCCAGCCTTGCAGTAGCGGGGGCCTACAATGAGCAGTTCTTC.

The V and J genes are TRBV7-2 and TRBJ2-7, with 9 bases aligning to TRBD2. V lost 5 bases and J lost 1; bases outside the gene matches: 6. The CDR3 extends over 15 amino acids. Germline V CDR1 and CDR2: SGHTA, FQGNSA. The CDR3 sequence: CASSRSGSASYEQYF. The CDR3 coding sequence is TGTGCCAGCAGCCGTAGCGGGAGCGCGTCCTACGAGCAGTACTTC.

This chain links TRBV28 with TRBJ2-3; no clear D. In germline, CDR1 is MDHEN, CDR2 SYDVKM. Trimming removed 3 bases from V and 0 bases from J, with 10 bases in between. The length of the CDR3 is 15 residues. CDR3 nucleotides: TGTGCCAGCAGTTTTTCCCTGGGAAGCACAGATACGCAGTATTTT. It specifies CASSFSLGSTDTQYF.